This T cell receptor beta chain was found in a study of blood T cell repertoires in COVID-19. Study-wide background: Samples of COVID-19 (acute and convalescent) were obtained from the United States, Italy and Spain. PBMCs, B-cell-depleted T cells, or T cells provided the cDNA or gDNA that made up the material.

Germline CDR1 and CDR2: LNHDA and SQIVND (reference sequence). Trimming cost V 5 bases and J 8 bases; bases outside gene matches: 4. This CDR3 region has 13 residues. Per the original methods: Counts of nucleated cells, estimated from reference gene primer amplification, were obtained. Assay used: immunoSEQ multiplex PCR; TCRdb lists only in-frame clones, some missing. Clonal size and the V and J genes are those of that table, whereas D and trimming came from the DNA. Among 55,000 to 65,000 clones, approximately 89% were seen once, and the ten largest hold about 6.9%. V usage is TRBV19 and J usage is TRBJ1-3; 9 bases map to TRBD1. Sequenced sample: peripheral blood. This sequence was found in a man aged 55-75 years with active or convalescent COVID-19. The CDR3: CASSLRQGDTIYF. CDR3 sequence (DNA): TGTGCCAGTAGTCTACGACAGGGGGACACCATATATTTT.